The 21 T cell receptor beta chains below were found in one sample sequenced in a study of blood T cell repertoires in COVID-19. Measured with immunoSEQ multiplex PCR; TCRdb has only the in-frame clones, and not every one. The table shows roughly 180,000 clones, with approximately 86% occurring only once. The source material was peripheral blood. Source of these receptors: a woman in her thirties with active or convalescent COVID-19.

J is TRBJ1-6 and V is TRBV7-9; D call uncertain. Per germline, CDR1 SEHNR and CDR2 FQNEAQ (reference sequence). This CDR3 has 15 residues. V was pared by 1 base and J by 10 bases, with 14 bases between. This CDR3 reads CASSLGRDSKSPLHF. CDR3 sequence (DNA): TGTGCCAGCAGCTTAGGAAGAGACTCTAAGTCACCCCTCCACTTT.

The chain is built from TRBV3-1 (or the pseudogene TRBV3-2) and TRBJ2-5; TRBD2 might be the D (7 bases). Trimming took 2 bases from V and 5 from J, leaving 12 bases between them. The CDR3 runs 14 residues. CDR1 LGHDT and CDR2 YNNKEL come from the germline V gene (reference sequence). CDR3 sequence: CASSQRGRGETQYF. The CDR3 DNA is TGTGCCAGCAGCCAACGTGGGAGGGGGGAGACCCAGTACTTC.

The CDR3 coding sequence is TGTGCCAGCAGTTTAGGAGGACTAGTCCTTCCAGATACGCAGTATTTT. Protein product: CASSLGGLVLPDTQYF. The J gene is TRBJ2-3, the V gene TRBV28; TRBD2 matches at 7 bases. The germline V gene encodes CDR1 MDHEN and CDR2 SYDVKM. The CDR3 has 16 residues. The trim removed 2 bases at V and 4 bases at J, leaving 9 bases unmatched.

The rearrangement joins TRBV19 to TRBJ1-5; D is uncertain. V was shortened by 7 bases and J by 4 bases, with 26 bases between the two germline ends. Germline assignment: CDR1 LNHDA and CDR2 SQIVND (reference sequence). CDR3 length: 18 residues. CDR3 sequence: CASTKGPRGTRANQPQHF. CDR3 DNA sequence: TGTGCCAGTACCAAAGGGCCTCGGGGTACAAGGGCTAATCAGCCCCAGCATTTT. The variable domain in full, with the rest retrieved from reference TRBV19 and TRBJ1-5, is DGGITQSPKYLFRKEGQNVTLSCEQNLNHDAMYWYRQDPGQGLRLIYYSQIVNDFQKGDIAEGYSVSREKKESFPLTVTSAQKNPTAFYLCASTKGPRGTRANQPQHFGDGTRLSIL.

This chain connects TRBV28 to TRBJ2-7, with D perhaps matching TRBD1 (6 bases). The germline V and J ends were trimmed by 4 bases and 0 bases, with 7 bases remaining between them. Per the germline V gene, CDR1 is MDHEN and CDR2 is SYDVKM. The CDR3 is 13 residues long. The CDR3 loop reads CASSWDNSYEQYF. DNA for the CDR3: TGTGCCAGCAGTTGGGACAACTCCTACGAGCAGTACTTC.

This rearrangement joins TRBV7-6 to TRBJ2-2, with 10 nucleotides matching TRBD2. Germline V gene lookup returns CDR1 SGHVS and CDR2 FNYEAQ. This CDR3 has 16 residues. Germline trimming cut 1 base from V and 6 bases from J; bases unmatched to any gene: 5. CDR3 protein: CASSLVPSGGAGELFF. CDR3 bases: TGTGCCAGCAGCTTAGTCCCTAGCGGGGGAGCCGGGGAGCTGTTTTTT.

The rearrangement joins TRBV4-1 to TRBJ2-7, with D possibly TRBD2 on 6 matching bases. Germline lookup yields CDR1 MGHRA and CDR2 YSYEKL. The CDR3 totals 16 residues. V was cut by 0 bases and J by 3 bases, with 15 bases left in between. The CDR3 reads CASSQDLGGLIYEQYF. The CDR3 bases are TGCGCCAGCAGCCAAGATCTTGGCGGACTAATCTACGAGCAGTACTTC.

For this clone: This CDR3 is also generated by other DNA sequences in the sample. This chain connects TRBV7-2 to TRBJ2-1; a possible D gene is TRBD1 (5 bases). This CDR3 is built from 13 residues. CDR1 and CDR2 from the germline V gene are SGHTA and FQGNSA. The V and J ends lost 3 bases and 4 bases respectively, with 7 bases between them. The CDR3 is CASSFQGYNEQFF. The CDR3 DNA is TGTGCCAGCAGCTTCCAGGGATACAATGAGCAGTTCTTC.

The V call is TRBV24-1, the J call TRBJ1-2; 9 positions match TRBD1. The CDR3 runs to 15 residues. The ends lost 2 bases at V and 7 bases at J; junction bases unmatched: 7. CDR1 is KGHDR, CDR2 SFDVKD, per germline. The CDR3 sequence: CATSDSWDRVSGYTF. The CDR3 bases are TGTGCCACCAGTGATTCCTGGGACAGGGTAAGTGGCTACACCTTC.

V is TRBV7-2 and J is TRBJ1-2; weak D call: TRBD1 (5 bases). The CDR3 runs 17 residues. The germline gives CDR1 SGHTA, CDR2 FQGNSA. V lost 1 base to trimming and J lost 4 bases, with 19 bases between them. The CDR3 spells CASSLEVTVGNIYGYTF. The DNA for the CDR3 is TGTGCCAGCAGCTTAGAAGTGACAGTTGGGAACATCTATGGCTACACCTTC.

The chain carries TRBV4-2 and TRBJ2-4; TRBD2 might be the D (5 bases). CDR3 length equals 14 residues. Deletions cut 0 bases from V and 4 bases from J, with 7 bases between. Looked up from germline, CDR1 is LGHNA and CDR2 is YNFKEQ. This CDR3 is CASSQERGKNIQYF. DNA for the CDR3: TGTGCCAGCAGCCAAGAACGGGGTAAAAACATTCAGTACTTC.

V is TRBV28 and J is TRBJ2-1; 10 positions match TRBD2. The length of the CDR3 is 17 residues. Trimming at V came to 6 bases and at J to 4 bases, leaving 12 bases not matched to a gene. Germline CDR1 and CDR2: MDHEN and SYDVKM. The CDR3 region is CASRFQSGLASYNEQFF. As DNA, the CDR3 is TGTGCCAGCAGGTTCCAATCGGGACTAGCGTCGTACAATGAGCAGTTCTTC.

On this clone: Germline and junction disagree at one end, which may indicate a read error. The CDR3 reads CASSAPGGGQFF. The CDR3, as DNA: TGTGCTAGCAGCGCCCCAGGGGGTGGGCAGTTCTTC. The V call is TRBV7-7, the J call TRBJ2-1; 7 nucleotides line up with TRBD1. The CDR3 is made up of 12 amino acids. Germline V gene data show CDR1 as SSHAT and CDR2 as FNYEAQ (reference sequence).

V is TRBV5-5 and J is TRBJ1-5, with no clear D. This CDR3 spans 14 amino acids. With 2 bases removed from V and 5 bases from J, the gap between germline ends came to 11 bases. Germline V lookup: CDR1 SGHKS, CDR2 YYEKEE (reference sequence). The CDR3 loop is CASSFSRFYQPQHF. For the CDR3, the DNA is TGTGCCAGCAGCTTTTCCAGATTCTATCAGCCCCAGCATTTT. The full variable domain, completed using reference TRBV5-5 and TRBJ1-5, is DAGVTQSPTHLIKTRGQQVTLRCSPISGHKSVSWYQQVLGQGPQFIFQYYEKEERGRGNFPDRFSARQFPNYSSELNVNALLLGDSALYLCASSFSRFYQPQHFGDGTRLSIL.

The chain combines TRBV2 with TRBJ2-1, with 11 bases matching TRBD1. CDR1 SNHLY and CDR2 FYNNEI come from the germline V gene. The junction had 10 bases not matched to a gene; V was cut back by 6 bases and J by 9 bases. This CDR3 spans 15 amino acids. CDR3 nucleotides: TGTGCCAGCAGCGCCCGGTGGGACAGGGGGGGTGAGCAGTTCTTC. This translates into CASSARWDRGGEQFF.

The chain couples TRBV7-9 to TRBJ2-1; TRBD2 matches 11 bases. Per the germline V gene, CDR1 is SEHNR and CDR2 is FQNEAQ (reference sequence). With V trimmed by 5 bases and J by 2 bases, 8 bases remained unmatched. CDR3 length equals 17 residues. CDR3 protein: CASSPTRLAGTYNEQFF. CDR3 in DNA: TGTGCCAGCAGCCCCACCCGACTAGCGGGAACCTACAATGAGCAGTTCTTC.

This clone was detected once. The chain has TRBV28 and TRBJ1-1, with D hard to call. Per the germline V gene, CDR1 is MDHEN and CDR2 is SYDVKM. V lost 3 bases to trimming and J lost 12 bases, with 11 bases between them. This CDR3 region has 11 residues. CDR3 region: CASSFEGVTFF. CDR3 sequence (DNA): TGTGCCAGCAGTTTTGAAGGAGTTACTTTCTTT.

The V and J genes are TRBV6-2 or TRBV6-3 and TRBJ1-1; 7 bases line up with TRBD1. V was clipped by 2 bases and J by 5 bases; unmatched bases: 5. CDR3 length: 14 residues. CDR1 is MNHEY, CDR2 SVGEGT, per germline. The CDR3 DNA reads TGTGCCAGCAGTTACGTACAGGGGTGGACTGAAGCTTTCTTT. Translated: CASSYVQGWTEAFF.

This clone has a handful of counts. This chain uses TRBV29-1 with TRBJ1-1; possible D gene TRBD1, 6 bases. With 7 bases removed from V and 3 bases from J, the gap between germline ends came to 12 bases. The CDR3 loop spans 12 amino acids. Germline loops: CDR1 SQVTM, CDR2 ANQGSEA. The CDR3, as DNA: TGCAGCGCTGGCCCAGGGGACACTGAAGCTTTCTTT. Translation: CSAGPGDTEAFF.

This chain links TRBV4-2 with TRBJ2-1, with 8 bases identical to TRBD2. CDR1 LGHNA and CDR2 YNFKEQ come from the germline V gene. This CDR3 has 16 residues. V dropped 1 base and J dropped 0; count of bases not matched to a gene: 2. CDR3 region: CASSQGLAGSYNEQFF. The CDR3 DNA follows: TGTGCCAGCAGCCAAGGTCTAGCGGGCTCCTACAATGAGCAGTTCTTC.

The chain couples TRBV19 to TRBJ1-1; D gene ambiguous. The CDR3 sequence is 14 residues long. Trimming removed 3 bases at V and 3 bases at J, with 11 bases between. The germline V gene encodes CDR1 LNHDA and CDR2 SQIVND (reference sequence). The CDR3 here is CASSIVSGYTEAFF. CDR3 in DNA: TGTGCCAGTAGTATTGTTTCAGGATACACTGAAGCTTTCTTT.